What follows are 27 T cell receptor beta chains derived from one specimen sequenced in a study of CD8 T cells in Susac syndrome. Reverse transcription of 0.5 to 1 ug RNA was performed with random hexamers. TCRdb called the immunoSEQ multiplex PCR reads again in MiXCR, with one record for every CDR3 protein. Of over 300,000 distinct CDR3 sequences in the sample, approximately 90% are singletons; the top ten hold roughly 0.07%. Sequenced input: CD4+ T cells from PBMCs. Receptors originate from a human donor with multiple sclerosis.

Note on this clonotype: A junction end diverges from the germline sequence, so it may reflect a read error. The chain is built from TRBV2 and TRBJ1-1; D gene ambiguous. Germline values: CDR1 SNHLY, CDR2 FYNNEI. This CDR3 spans 12 amino acids. The CDR3 protein is CASREGYTEAFF. The CDR3 nucleotides are TGTGCCAGCAGGGAAGGCTACACTGAAGCTTTCTTT.

The chain uses TRBV9 and TRBJ2-3; 10 bases match TRBD2. The CDR3 extends over 15 amino acids. CDR1 SGDLS and CDR2 YYNGEE come from the germline V gene. The ends lost 3 bases at V and 5 bases at J; junction bases unmatched: 6. CDR3 in amino acids: CASSASGSGIDTQYF. The CDR3 nucleotides are TGTGCCAGCAGCGCTAGCGGGAGTGGCATAGATACGCAGTATTTT.

On this clonotype: An end of the junction differs from the germline gene, which may be a read error. J is TRBJ1-4 and V is TRBV7-9; no clear D gene. Germline loops: CDR1 SEHNR, CDR2 FQNEAQ (reference sequence). There are 15 residues in the CDR3. The CDR3 coding sequence is TGTGCCAGCAACTTAAGGGTTCTGTTTAATGAAAAACTGTTTTTT. Encoded protein: CASNLRVLFNEKLFF. Full variable domain (rest looked up from reference TRBV7-9 and TRBJ1-4): DTGVSQNPRHKITKRGQNVTFRCDPISEHNRLYWYRQTLGQGPEFLTYFQNEAQLEKSRLLSDRFSAERPKGSFSTLEIQRTEQGDSAMYLCASNLRVLFNEKLFFGSGTQLSVL.

The chain employs TRBV7-3 and TRBJ1-1; 8 bases match TRBD1. J gave up 0 bases and V 5 bases, and 8 bases lay outside the gene matches. The CDR3 contains 16 residues. The germline gives CDR1 SGHTA, CDR2 FQGTGA. The CDR3 region is CASSRGTGRLNTEAFF. The DNA of the CDR3 is TGTGCCAGCAGCCGAGGGACAGGACGTCTGAACACTGAAGCTTTCTTT.

CDR3 amino acids: CSVRTSGSPLRINEQFF. As DNA, the CDR3 is TGCAGCGTCAGGACTAGCGGGAGTCCCCTTCGAATCAATGAGCAGTTCTTC. The rearrangement uses TRBV29-1 and TRBJ2-1, with TRBD2 matching over 13 bases. The V gene end was trimmed by 6 bases and the J gene end by 6 bases; junction bases not matched to a gene: 14. This CDR3 has 17 residues. Germline CDR1 SQVTM, CDR2 ANQGSEA.

V gene TRBV20-1 combines with J gene TRBJ2-7; D gene ambiguous. CDR1 and CDR2 from the germline V gene are DFQATT and SNEGSKA (reference sequence). V was clipped by 6 bases and J by 6 bases, with 12 bases between them. This CDR3 has 11 residues. CDR3 residues: CSARTVVEQYF. CDR3 DNA sequence: TGCAGTGCACGGACCGTCGTCGAGCAGTACTTC.

DNA of the CDR3: TGTGCCTGGGGCCCCGGACTTTTCAATGAGCAGTTCTTC. As protein: CAWGPGLFNEQFF. The gene calls are TRBV30 and TRBJ2-1; a weak D match, TRBD2 (5 bases). The length of the CDR3 is 13 residues. Germline V gives CDR1 GTSNPN, CDR2 SVGIG (reference sequence). V lost 5 bases to trimming and J lost 6 bases, with 14 bases between them.

The chain combines TRBV12-3 or TRBV12-4 with TRBJ2-1; D remains unclear. This CDR3 is 13 amino acids long. Trimming removed 6 bases from V and 6 bases from J, with 12 bases in between. DNA of the CDR3: TGTGCCAGCAGCCTCCCGGGCCCCAATGAGCAGTTCTTC. Amino acids: CASSLPGPNEQFF.

The chain joins TRBV7-9 to TRBJ1-2; no definite D call. Germline lookup yields CDR1 SEHNR and CDR2 FQNEAQ (reference sequence). V was clipped by 5 bases and J by 4 bases, with 17 bases between them. The CDR3 runs 15 residues. This CDR3 reads CASSASAVVSYGYTF. CDR3 sequence (DNA): TGTGCCAGCAGCGCCTCCGCTGTGGTGTCCTATGGCTACACCTTC.

This chain links TRBV6-1 with TRBJ1-2, with 7 bases fitting TRBD1. This CDR3 comprises 15 residues. J was trimmed by 4 bases and V by 1 base; bases with no gene match: 6. Germline CDR1 and CDR2: MNHNS and SASEGT. In DNA, the CDR3 is TGTGCCAGCAGTGAAGGAGGGACAGACGGCTATGGCTACACCTTC. Translating gives CASSEGGTDGYGYTF.

The rearrangement links TRBV20-1 to TRBJ2-1; D possibly corresponds to TRBD1 (6 bases). The CDR3 runs 14 residues. V gave up 1 base and J gave up 4 bases, with 11 bases separating them. The germline CDR1 and CDR2 sequences are DFQATT and SNEGSKA (reference sequence). CDR3 protein: CSARGQQGYNEQFF. In nucleotides, the CDR3 is TGCAGTGCTAGAGGCCAGCAGGGGTACAATGAGCAGTTCTTC.

The chain carries TRBV12-3 or TRBV12-4 and TRBJ2-6; a possible D gene is TRBD1 (6 bases). The ends were cut back, 4 bases at V and 1 base at J, with 11 bases in the middle. The CDR3 covers 16 residues. This CDR3 is CASSSHRESGANVLTF. CDR3 coding DNA: TGTGCCAGCAGTTCCCACAGGGAGTCTGGGGCCAACGTCCTGACTTTC.

The CDR3 region is CASSPSFLAGGLKEQYF. The CDR3 DNA is TGTGCCAGCAGTCCTTCCTTCCTAGCGGGAGGGCTGAAAGAGCAGTACTTC. The chain recombines TRBV6-1 with TRBJ2-7, with 12 bases that match TRBD2. Germline V gives CDR1 MNHNS, CDR2 SASEGT. The junction had 15 bases not matched to a gene; V was cut back by 5 bases and J by 7 bases. This CDR3 contains 17 residues.

The chain uses TRBV19 and TRBJ1-2; D is undetermined. Germline values: CDR1 LNHDA, CDR2 SQIVND (reference sequence). The V end was cut by 7 bases, the J end by 8 bases, with 14 bases between. This CDR3 region has 12 residues. This chain's CDR3 is CASNPSSGGYTF. CDR3 DNA: TGTGCCAGTAACCCGTCTTCGGGCGGCTACACCTTC.

The chain combines TRBV11-3 with TRBJ2-3; D unresolved. V was cut by 1 base and J by 2 bases, with 13 bases left in between. The CDR3 runs 16 residues. Germline CDR1 SGHNT, CDR2 YENEEA. The CDR3 loop is CASSLGSAGVTDTQYF. CDR3 in DNA: TGTGCCAGCAGCTTAGGATCGGCTGGGGTCACAGATACGCAGTATTTT.

The chain is built from TRBV7-2 and TRBJ2-5; D may be TRBD2 (6 bases). Germline loops: CDR1 SGHTA, CDR2 FQGNSA. V lost 5 bases and J 1 base, leaving 11 bases between the germline ends. The CDR3 has 14 residues. CDR3 residues: CASSPGGAQETQYF. The CDR3, as DNA: TGTGCCAGCAGCCCGGGCGGGGCCCAAGAGACCCAGTACTTC.

The chain joins TRBV30 to TRBJ1-1, with unresolved D. Trimming stripped 2 bases from V and 4 bases from J, with 5 bases between. This CDR3 has 11 amino acids. Germline V gene sequence: CDR1 GTSNPN, CDR2 SVGIG (reference sequence). DNA of the CDR3: TGTGCCTGGAGTAGGTTCACTGAAGCTTTCTTT. It encodes CAWSRFTEAFF.

CDR3 residues: CASSMCTWDTGELFF. CDR3 sequence (DNA): TGTGCCAGCAGCATGTGTACGTGGGACACCGGGGAGCTGTTTTTT. The chain recombines TRBV21-1 with TRBJ2-2. TRBV21-1 represents a pseudogene. This CDR3 comprises 15 residues.

The V and J genes are TRBV27 and TRBJ1-1, with a possible D match to TRBD1 (6 bases). V shed 5 bases and J shed 5 bases, with 18 bases lying between them. Germline lookup yields CDR1 MNHEY and CDR2 SMNVEV (reference sequence). The CDR3 is 15 residues long. Here the CDR3 DNA reads TGTGCCAGCAGTCCACCGACAGGTCGGGGGACTGAAGCTTTCTTT. Protein sequence: CASSPPTGRGTEAFF.

This sequence joins TRBV2 and TRBJ2-3; 9 bases fit TRBD2. The CDR3 is 15 amino acids. Per the germline V gene, CDR1 is SNHLY and CDR2 is FYNNEI. Trimming cost V 7 bases and J 0 bases; bases outside gene matches: 5. This CDR3 reads CASNPTSGSTDTQYF. In DNA, the CDR3 is TGTGCCAGCAACCCGACTAGCGGTAGCACAGATACGCAGTATTTT.

A few counts support this clonotype. This sequence joins TRBV6-5 and TRBJ2-3; TRBD1 might be the D (6 bases). Per germline, CDR1 MNHEY and CDR2 SVGAGI. The CDR3 has 14 residues. Trimming removed 4 bases at V and 3 bases at J, with 11 bases between. This chain's CDR3 is CASSSPRGTDTQYF. CDR3 in DNA: TGTGCCAGCAGTTCTCCAAGGGGGACAGATACGCAGTATTTT.

The chain couples TRBV9 to TRBJ1-3; D ambiguous. Germline CDR1 and CDR2: SGDLS and YYNGEE. V gave up 0 bases and J gave up 0 bases, with 10 bases separating them. This CDR3 region has 16 residues. The CDR3 loop reads CASSVVGPDSGNTIYF. The DNA for the CDR3 is TGTGCCAGCAGCGTAGTAGGGCCTGACTCTGGAAACACCATATATTTT.

V and J are TRBV7-9 and TRBJ1-2, with D tentatively TRBD1 (5 bases). The CDR3 is made up of 13 amino acids. V was trimmed by 5 bases and J by 5 bases, leaving 12 bases between them. Germline CDR1 reads SEHNR; CDR2 reads FQNEAQ (reference sequence). CDR3 DNA sequence: TGTGCCAGCAGCCGGACACGAGGGTATGGCTACACCTTC. This encodes CASSRTRGYGYTF.

V usage is TRBV11-2 and J usage is TRBJ1-6; D perhaps matches TRBD1 (6 bases). CDR1 and CDR2 (germline): SGHAT, FQNNGV. The V gene lost 3 bases and the J gene lost 9 bases, with 15 bases spanning the gap. The CDR3 is made up of 15 amino acids. CDR3 region: CASSFSGGFSSPLHF. The CDR3 DNA follows: TGTGCCAGCAGCTTTTCCGGGGGCTTTAGTTCACCCCTCCACTTT.

The chain links TRBV7-2 to TRBJ1-1; no definite D call. Between the trimmed V and J ends, which lost 0 bases and 6 bases, there was a span of 8 bases. Germline values: CDR1 SGHTA, CDR2 FQGNSA. The CDR3 consists of 13 residues. CDR3 sequence: CASSLAHIPEAFF. CDR3 coding DNA: TGTGCCAGCAGCTTAGCACATATCCCTGAAGCTTTCTTT.

V and J are TRBV19 and TRBJ2-1; 9 bases line up with TRBD2. The CDR3 is made up of 14 amino acids. Trimming removed 5 bases from V and 7 bases from J; junction bases left unmatched: 6. Germline V gene lookup returns CDR1 LNHDA and CDR2 SQIVND (reference sequence). In nucleotides, the CDR3 is TGTGCCAGTAGTCCGGGACTAGCCGCGAATGAGCAGTTCTTC. It is translated as CASSPGLAANEQFF.

The chain has TRBV11-2 and TRBJ1-1; tentatively, D is TRBD1 (5 bases). The germline V gene encodes CDR1 SGHAT and CDR2 FQNNGV. The CDR3 has 14 residues. The V gene lost 5 bases and the J gene lost 10 bases, with 20 bases spanning the gap. CDR3 nucleotide sequence: TGTGCCAGCAGCCTCCTTGGGGGACCCGTAGGAGCTTTCTTT. Amino acid sequence: CASSLLGGPVGAFF.